The 21 T cell receptor beta chains presented below share a single source sample, sequenced in a study of blood T cells in healthy people across ages. For the second PCR, which ran for about 6 to 11 cycles, a sample-barcoded 5' primer and a J-beta primer mix were used. From the 5' RACE reads, TCRdb called clonotypes with MiXCR, one entry per CDR3 protein. The repertoire holds some 1,500,000 distinct CDR3 sequences, with less than 45% as singletons. Specimen: blood. Receptor source: a woman in her late teens or twenties in good health.

This sequence joins TRBV6-5 and TRBJ2-7, with 7 bases identical to TRBD2. The ends lost 2 bases at V and 12 bases at J; junction bases unmatched: 10. This CDR3 is 13 amino acids long. Per the germline V gene, CDR1 is MNHEY and CDR2 is SVGAGI. CDR3 protein: CASSYGVGLVRYF. The DNA for the CDR3 is TGTGCCAGCAGTTACGGGGTTGGACTAGTTCGGTACTTC.

The chain employs TRBV3-1 and TRBJ2-2; D unresolved. The germline gives CDR1 LGHDT, CDR2 YNNKEL (reference sequence). CDR3 size: 15 residues. Trimming removed 0 bases at V and 6 bases at J, with 11 bases between. DNA for the CDR3: TGTGCCAGCAGCCAAGATTTTAAGAGGCCCGGGGAGCTGTTTTTT. It codes for CASSQDFKRPGELFF. The entire variable domain, with the rest obtained from reference TRBV3-1 and TRBJ2-2, is as follows: DTAVSQTPKYLVTQMGNDKSIKCEQNLGHDTMYWYKQDSKKFLKIMFSYNNKELIINETVPNRFSPKSPDKAHLNLHINSLELGDSAVYFCASSQDFKRPGELFFGEGSRLTVL.

The rearrangement links TRBV7-9 to TRBJ2-5; D is uncertain. Germline CDR1 and CDR2: SEHNR and FQNEAQ (reference sequence). The V end lost 0 bases, the J end lost 1 base, and 12 bases lay between the germline ends. CDR3 length: 16 residues. The CDR3 DNA follows: TGTGCCAGCAGCTTAGCTTTGGGCCTAACCCAAGAGACCCAGTACTTC. It translates to CASSLALGLTQETQYF.

The chain combines TRBV14 with TRBJ1-5, with D possibly matching TRBD1 (5 bases). The V end was cut by 7 bases, the J end by 1 base, with 20 bases between. Germline V gives CDR1 SGHDN, CDR2 FVKESK. The CDR3 length is 17 residues. For the CDR3, the DNA is TGTGCCAGCACCGTGGAACTTAAGGGGCGCAGCAATCAGCCCCAGCATTTT. This encodes CASTVELKGRSNQPQHF.

The CDR3 DNA reads TGTGCCTGCCGGTGGACTATACGCTCTGGGGCCAACGTCCTGACTTTC. Its protein product is CACRWTIRSGANVLTF. This rearrangement joins TRBV30 to TRBJ2-6, with D possibly TRBD2 on 6 matching bases. Trimming pared 6 bases from V and 0 bases from J, leaving 15 bases between. This CDR3 is built from 16 residues. Germline V gene sequence: CDR1 GTSNPN, CDR2 SVGIG (reference sequence). Together with reference TRBV30 and TRBJ2-6, the CDR3 gives the full variable domain: SQTIHQWPATLVQPVGSPLSLECTVEGTSNPNLYWYRQAAGRGLQLLFYSVGIGQISSEVPQNLSASRPQDRQFILSSKKLLLSDSGFYLCACRWTIRSGANVLTFGAGSRLTVL.

The chain links TRBV12-3 or TRBV12-4 to TRBJ2-7, with 8 bases identical to TRBD2. CDR3 length: 13 residues. V lost 2 bases to trimming and J lost 7 bases; unmatched junction nucleotides: 4. The CDR3 DNA sequence: TGTGCCAGCAGTTTAATGTCTAGCGGGGAGCAGTACTTC. As protein: CASSLMSSGEQYF.

The rearrangement links TRBV6-6 to TRBJ2-3; 8 nucleotides match TRBD1. Germline V gene data show CDR1 as MNHNY and CDR2 as SVGAGI (reference sequence). This CDR3 has 17 amino acids. The junction had 16 bases not matched to a gene; V was cut back by 6 bases and J by 5 bases. The CDR3 DNA reads TGTGCCAGCAGCTCCGGACAGGGAGGTCTTTGGGGAGATACGCAGTATTTT. Encoded protein: CASSSGQGGLWGDTQYF.

In this sample, this clonotype turned up a few times. The rearrangement uses TRBV7-9 and TRBJ1-2, with a tentative D call TRBD1 (6 bases). V was clipped by 3 bases and J by 10 bases, with 21 bases between them. Germline assignment: CDR1 SEHNR and CDR2 FQNEAQ (reference sequence). This CDR3 has 15 amino acids. CDR3 sequence reads: CASSLRGAQPSDYTF. CDR3 nucleotides: TGTGCCAGCAGCTTGAGGGGGGCCCAACCCTCAGACTACACCTTC.

This sequence joins TRBV11-2 and TRBJ2-1, with 13 bases fitting TRBD2. V dropped 0 bases and J dropped 8; count of bases not matched to a gene: 16. This CDR3 comprises 20 residues. Germline V CDR1 and CDR2: SGHAT, FQNNGV. The CDR3 DNA reads as TGTGCCAGCAGCTTAGATCGGGTTGGACTAGCGGGAGTGGGTATAGATGAGCAGTTCTTC. It specifies CASSLDRVGLAGVGIDEQFF.

This clonotype was detected only a few times. This chain joins TRBV3-1 and TRBJ1-2, with 9 positions matching TRBD1. Germline V gene lookup returns CDR1 LGHDT and CDR2 YNNKEL (reference sequence). V gave up 2 bases and J gave up 4 bases; unmatched junction bases: 5. CDR3 length: 15 amino acids. DNA for the CDR3: TGTGCCAGCAGCCAATTGGACAGGGGAGGCTATGGCTACACCTTC. Protein product: CASSQLDRGGYGYTF. Full variable domain (outside the CDR3, taken from reference TRBV3-1 and TRBJ1-2): DTAVSQTPKYLVTQMGNDKSIKCEQNLGHDTMYWYKQDSKKFLKIMFSYNNKELIINETVPNRFSPKSPDKAHLNLHINSLELGDSAVYFCASSQLDRGGYGYTFGSGTRLTVV.

This clonotype was observed a handful of times. The chain uses TRBV5-4 and TRBJ2-1, with D uncertain. The V gene's germline CDR1 is SGHNT and CDR2 YYREEE (reference sequence). The CDR3 totals 13 residues. Trimming stripped 3 bases from V and 4 bases from J, with 8 bases between. The chain's CDR3 is CASSSDKYNEQFF. The CDR3 DNA sequence: TGTGCCAGCAGCTCCGACAAGTACAATGAGCAGTTCTTC.

This clonotype was seen once. The chain carries TRBV27 and TRBJ2-2, with 16 bases lining up with TRBD2. Per germline, CDR1 MNHEY and CDR2 SMNVEV (reference sequence). This CDR3 comprises 18 residues. V was clipped by 8 bases and J by 1 base; unmatched bases: 7. This CDR3 reads CASSGLAGGLLNTGELFF. The DNA of the CDR3 is TGTGCCAGCTCGGGACTAGCGGGGGGGCTGTTGAACACCGGGGAGCTGTTTTTT.

This clonotype turned up a few times. The CDR3 region has the DNA TGCAGCGCCGGGTGGCAGGGTGCGGAAAAACTGTTTTTT. Translating it yields CSAGWQGAEKLFF. The chain carries TRBV29-1 and TRBJ1-4, with D maybe TRBD1 (5 bases). CDR1 and CDR2 (germline): SQVTM, ANQGSEA. The CDR3 sequence is 13 residues long. V lost 7 bases and J 8 bases, leaving 17 bases between the germline ends.

Turning to this clonotype: It may be a read error: a sequence one base away is much more abundant. CDR3 residues: CAGSNPGTFYEQYF. In nucleotides, the CDR3 is TGTGCCGGCAGCAACCCGGGGACTTTCTACGAGCAGTACTTC. This chain uses TRBV7-2 with TRBJ2-4; D is possibly TRBD2 (6 bases). The J call could be wrong; TRBJ2-7 is a better fit for the DNA end. Germline V gene lookup returns CDR1 SGHTA and CDR2 FQGNSA. The CDR3 totals 14 residues.

This clonotype was seen only a few times. The CDR3 nucleotides read TGTGCCAGCAGTAAGGACTGGTCGCTCTACAATGAGCAGTTCTTC. Translation gives CASSKDWSLYNEQFF. This chain joins TRBV6-5 and TRBJ2-1; D might be TRBD2 (5 bases). Per germline, CDR1 MNHEY and CDR2 SVGAGI. V lost 5 bases and J 3 bases, leaving 14 bases between the germline ends. The CDR3 covers 15 residues.

The V call is TRBV9, the J call TRBJ2-1; possible D gene TRBD2, 5 bases. The CDR3 runs 15 residues. The V gene's germline CDR1 is SGDLS and CDR2 YYNGEE. The V end lost 0 bases, the J end lost 10 bases, and 17 bases lay between the germline ends. CDR3 sequence (DNA): TGTGCCAGCAGCGTAGCTCCAGCGGAAGACCAGGAGCAGTTCTTC. Protein: CASSVAPAEDQEQFF.

This clonotype was observed once. This chain joins TRBV20-1 and TRBJ2-3, with 8 nucleotides matching TRBD2. Per germline, CDR1 DFQATT and CDR2 SNEGSKA (reference sequence). This CDR3 comprises 14 residues. J lost 5 bases, V lost 6 bases, and 10 bases had no gene match. The CDR3 DNA sequence: TGCAGTGCCCCGGACGTAGCGGGACAAGATACGCAGTATTTT. Encoded protein: CSAPDVAGQDTQYF.

The rearrangement joins TRBV28 to TRBJ1-5, with D perhaps matching TRBD1 (5 bases). This CDR3 region has 11 residues. Germline values: CDR1 MDHEN, CDR2 SYDVKM. Trimming stripped 6 bases from V and 5 bases from J, with 5 bases between. The CDR3 region is CASRGDQPQHF. As DNA, the CDR3 is TGTGCCAGCAGAGGGGATCAGCCCCAGCATTTT.

The CDR3: CASSLRSGNEQYF. Here the CDR3 DNA reads TGTGCCAGCAGCTTAAGGAGCGGAAATGAGCAGTACTTC. The chain recombines TRBV7-3 with TRBJ2-5; a weak D match, TRBD2 (5 bases). The CDR3 contains 13 residues. CDR1 and CDR2 (germline): SGHTA, FQGTGA. Trimming left V 1 base short and J 11 bases short, with 14 bases between.

The sample holds a few counts of this clonotype. V and J are TRBV7-3 and TRBJ2-2, with 8 bases that match TRBD2. The CDR3 has 17 residues. Germline V gene sequence: CDR1 SGHTA, CDR2 FQGTGA. The V and J ends lost 0 bases and 4 bases, in that order; junction bases with no gene match: 7. CDR3 bases: TGTGCCAGCAGCTTAACGGTCGGGAGGGGTGGCACCGGGGAGCTGTTTTTT. It specifies CASSLTVGRGGTGELFF.

V gene TRBV5-1 combines with J gene TRBJ1-3; no clear D. This CDR3 is built from 14 residues. Germline-derived CDR1 and CDR2 are SGHRS and YFSETQ. V lost 0 bases to trimming and J lost 7 bases, with 11 bases between them. CDR3 nucleotides: TGCGCCAGCAGCTTGGGGACCAGGAGCAACACCATATATTTT. It encodes CASSLGTRSNTIYF.